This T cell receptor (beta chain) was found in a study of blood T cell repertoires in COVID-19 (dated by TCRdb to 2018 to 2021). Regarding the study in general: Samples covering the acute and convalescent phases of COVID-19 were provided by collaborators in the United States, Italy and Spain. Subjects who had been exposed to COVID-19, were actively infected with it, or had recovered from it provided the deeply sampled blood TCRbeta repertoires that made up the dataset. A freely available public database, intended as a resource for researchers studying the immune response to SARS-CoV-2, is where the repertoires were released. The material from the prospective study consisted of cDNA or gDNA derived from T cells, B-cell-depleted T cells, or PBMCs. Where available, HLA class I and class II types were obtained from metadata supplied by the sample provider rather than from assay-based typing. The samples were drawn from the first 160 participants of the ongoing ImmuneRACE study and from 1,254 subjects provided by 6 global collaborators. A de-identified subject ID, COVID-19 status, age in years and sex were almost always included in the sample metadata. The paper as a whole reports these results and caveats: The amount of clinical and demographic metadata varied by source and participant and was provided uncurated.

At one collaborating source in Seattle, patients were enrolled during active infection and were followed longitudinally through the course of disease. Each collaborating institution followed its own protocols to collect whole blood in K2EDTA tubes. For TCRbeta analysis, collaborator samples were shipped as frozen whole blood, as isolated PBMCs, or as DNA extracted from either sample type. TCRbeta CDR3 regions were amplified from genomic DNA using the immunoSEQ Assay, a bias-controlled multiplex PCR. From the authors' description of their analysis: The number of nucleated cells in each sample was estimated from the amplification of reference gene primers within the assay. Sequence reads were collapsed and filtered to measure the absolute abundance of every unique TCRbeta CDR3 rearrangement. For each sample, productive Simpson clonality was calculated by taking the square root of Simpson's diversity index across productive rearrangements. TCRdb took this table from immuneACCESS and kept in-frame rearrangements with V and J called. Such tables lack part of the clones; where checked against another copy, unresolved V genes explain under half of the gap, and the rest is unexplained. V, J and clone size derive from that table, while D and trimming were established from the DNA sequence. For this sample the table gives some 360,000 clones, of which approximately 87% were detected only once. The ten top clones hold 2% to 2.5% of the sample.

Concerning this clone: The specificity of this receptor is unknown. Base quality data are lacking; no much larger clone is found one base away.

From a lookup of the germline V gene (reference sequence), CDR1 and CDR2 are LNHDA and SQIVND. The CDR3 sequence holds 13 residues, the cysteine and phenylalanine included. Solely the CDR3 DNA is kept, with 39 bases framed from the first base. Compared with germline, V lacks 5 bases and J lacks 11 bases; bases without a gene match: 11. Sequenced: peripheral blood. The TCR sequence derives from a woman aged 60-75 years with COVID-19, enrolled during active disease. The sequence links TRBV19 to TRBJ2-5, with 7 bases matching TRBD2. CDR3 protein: CASSDGAGTFQYF. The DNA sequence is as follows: TGTGCCAGTAGTGATGGAGCGGGGACGTTTCAGTACTTC.